Following are 3 T cell receptor beta chains from one sample sequenced in a study of T cells in Graves' hyperthyroidism and ophthalmopathy (dated by TCRdb to about 2019). Receptor amplification or capture employed multiplex PCR. Instrument used: Illumina HiSeq 2000. The TCR beta CDR3 regions were amplified from RNA transcripts. A first-round RT-PCR of the TCR CDR3 used the HTBI primer set with the Qiagen OneStep RT-PCR kit. Using fastp at Q25 and MiXCR, TCRdb reprocessed the public reads and kept productive beta chains. Under each unique CDR3 protein, matching rows form one entry showing the most common genes and DNA. In this sample the table shows roughly 180,000 distinct CDR3 sequences, less than 10% of which occur a single time. The ten most abundant clones make up around 20% of the sample. The sample comprised blood. The receptors were gathered from a woman under 30 with Graves' hyperthyroidism that later progressed to Graves' ophthalmopathy.

This clonotype occurred many times. Here the CDR3 reads CSVEGAEAFF. The CDR3 bases are TGCAGCGTTGAAGGGGCAGAAGCTTTCTTT. The chain is built from TRBV29-1 and TRBJ1-1; D unclear. CDR1 is SQVTM, CDR2 ANQGSEA, per germline. The CDR3 length is 10 residues. V was clipped by 1 base and J by 8 bases, with 5 bases between them.

At least ten counts were recorded for this clonotype. The CDR3 region is CASSSGTGAYEQFF. In nucleotides, the CDR3 is TGTGCCAGCAGCTCCGGGACAGGGGCTTATGAGCAGTTCTTC. This chain uses TRBV11-3 with TRBJ2-1; TRBD1 matches 10 bases. V shed 4 bases, J shed 8 bases, and the junction held 5 bases outside the gene matches. The germline CDR1 and CDR2 sequences are SGHNT and YENEEA. The CDR3 is 14 residues long.

The table lists this clonotype with many counts. This chain connects TRBV20-1 to TRBJ1-5; D is possibly TRBD1 (5 bases). Germline-derived CDR1 and CDR2 are DFQATT and SNEGSKA (reference sequence). The V and J ends lost 0 bases and 0 bases respectively, with 18 bases between them. The length of the CDR3 is 18 residues. CDR3 sequence: CSARDLLGQIYSNQPQHF. The CDR3 region has the DNA TGCAGTGCTAGAGATCTCTTGGGGCAGATCTATAGCAATCAGCCCCAGCATTTT.